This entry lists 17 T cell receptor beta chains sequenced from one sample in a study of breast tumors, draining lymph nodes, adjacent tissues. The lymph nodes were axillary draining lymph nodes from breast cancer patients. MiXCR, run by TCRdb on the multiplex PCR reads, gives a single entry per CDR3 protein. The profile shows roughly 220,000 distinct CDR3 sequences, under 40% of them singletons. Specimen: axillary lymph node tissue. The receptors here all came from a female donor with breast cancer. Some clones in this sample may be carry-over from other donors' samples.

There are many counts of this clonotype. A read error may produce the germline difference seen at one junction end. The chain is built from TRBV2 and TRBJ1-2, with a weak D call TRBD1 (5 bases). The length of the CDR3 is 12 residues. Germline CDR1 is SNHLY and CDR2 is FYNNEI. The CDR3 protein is CASREGVDGYTF. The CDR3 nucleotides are TGTGCCAGCAGGGAAGGGGTTGATGGCTACACCTTC.

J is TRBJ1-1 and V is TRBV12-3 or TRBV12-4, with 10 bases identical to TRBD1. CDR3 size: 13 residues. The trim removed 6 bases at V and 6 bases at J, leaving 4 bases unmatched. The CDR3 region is CASSLTGGSEAFF. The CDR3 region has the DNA TGTGCCAGCAGCCTGACAGGGGGCTCTGAAGCTTTCTTT.

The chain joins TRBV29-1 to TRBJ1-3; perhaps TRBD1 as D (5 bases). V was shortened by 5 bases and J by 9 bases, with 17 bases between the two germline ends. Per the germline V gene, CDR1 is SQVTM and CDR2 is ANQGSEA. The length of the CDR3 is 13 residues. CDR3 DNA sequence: TGCAGCGTTCTGAGGGGCTCTGGGAGCACCATATATTTT. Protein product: CSVLRGSGSTIYF.

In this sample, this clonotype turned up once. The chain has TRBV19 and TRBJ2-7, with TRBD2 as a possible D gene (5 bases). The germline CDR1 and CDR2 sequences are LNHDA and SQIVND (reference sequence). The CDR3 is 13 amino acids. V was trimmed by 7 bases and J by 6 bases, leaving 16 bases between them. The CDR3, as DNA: TGTGCCAGTACCGCCCCTCGGAGGCGCGAGCAGTACGTC. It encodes CASTAPRRREQYV.

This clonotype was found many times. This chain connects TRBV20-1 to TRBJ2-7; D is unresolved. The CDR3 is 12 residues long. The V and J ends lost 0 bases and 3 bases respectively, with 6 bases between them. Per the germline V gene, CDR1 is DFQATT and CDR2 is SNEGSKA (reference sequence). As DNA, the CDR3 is TGCAGTGCTAGAGATCGTGACTACGAGCAGTACTTC. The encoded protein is CSARDRDYEQYF.

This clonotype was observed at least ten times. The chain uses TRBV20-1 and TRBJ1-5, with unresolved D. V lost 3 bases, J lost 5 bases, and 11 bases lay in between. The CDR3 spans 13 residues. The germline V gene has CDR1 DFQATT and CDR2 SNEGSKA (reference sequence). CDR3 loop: CSASSGQYQPQHF. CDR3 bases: TGCAGTGCTAGTTCAGGCCAGTATCAGCCCCAGCATTTT.

CDR3 loop: CASSLAGGQGGTDTQYF. The CDR3 DNA follows: TGTGCCAGCAGCTTAGCGGGGGGGCAGGGGGGCACAGATACGCAGTATTTT. The chain couples TRBV5-5 to TRBJ2-3; 10 nucleotides align to TRBD2. The germline gives CDR1 SGHKS, CDR2 YYEKEE (reference sequence). Trimming removed 2 bases from V and 1 base from J; junction bases left unmatched: 7. The CDR3 length is 17 residues. The whole variable domain, filled in from reference TRBV5-5 and TRBJ2-3, reads DAGVTQSPTHLIKTRGQQVTLRCSPISGHKSVSWYQQVLGQGPQFIFQYYEKEERGRGNFPDRFSARQFPNYSSELNVNALLLGDSALYLCASSLAGGQGGTDTQYFGPGTRLTVL.

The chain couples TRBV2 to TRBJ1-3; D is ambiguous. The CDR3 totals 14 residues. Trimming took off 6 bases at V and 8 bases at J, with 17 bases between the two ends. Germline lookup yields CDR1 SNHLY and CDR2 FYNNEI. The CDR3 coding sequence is TGTGCCAGCAGGTACGGGGAGTATGGCTACACCATATATTTT. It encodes CASRYGEYGYTIYF.

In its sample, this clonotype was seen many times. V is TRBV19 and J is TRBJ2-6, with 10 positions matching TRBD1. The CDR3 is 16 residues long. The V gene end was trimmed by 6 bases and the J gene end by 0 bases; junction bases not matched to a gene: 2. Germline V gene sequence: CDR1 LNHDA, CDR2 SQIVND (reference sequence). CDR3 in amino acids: CASRGTGVSGANVLTF. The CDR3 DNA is TGTGCCAGTAGGGGGACAGGGGTCTCTGGGGCCAACGTCCTGACTTTC.

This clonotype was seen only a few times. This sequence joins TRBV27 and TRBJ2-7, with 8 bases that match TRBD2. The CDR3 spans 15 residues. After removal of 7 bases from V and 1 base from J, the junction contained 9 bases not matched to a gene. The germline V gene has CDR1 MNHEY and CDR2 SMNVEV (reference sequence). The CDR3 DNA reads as TGTGCCAGCAACCTCCCCGAGCGGGAGTCCTACGAGCAGTACTTC. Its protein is CASNLPERESYEQYF.

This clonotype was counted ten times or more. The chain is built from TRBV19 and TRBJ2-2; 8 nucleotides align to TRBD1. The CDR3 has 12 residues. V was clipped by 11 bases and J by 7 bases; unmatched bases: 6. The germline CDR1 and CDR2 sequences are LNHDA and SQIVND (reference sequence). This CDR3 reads CAVKTGVGELFF. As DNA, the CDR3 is TGTGCCGTTAAGACAGGGGTCGGGGAGCTGTTTTTT.

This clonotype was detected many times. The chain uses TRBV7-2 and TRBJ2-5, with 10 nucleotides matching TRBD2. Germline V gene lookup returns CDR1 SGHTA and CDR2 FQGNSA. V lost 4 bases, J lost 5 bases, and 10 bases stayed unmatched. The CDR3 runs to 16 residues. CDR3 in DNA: TGTGCCAGCAGCTCTCGGCGAGCGGGGGGGCTGGAGACCCAGTACTTC. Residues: CASSSRRAGGLETQYF.

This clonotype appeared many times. CDR3 in amino acids: CASSLVAGGENEQFF. CDR3 sequence (DNA): TGCGCCAGCAGCTTGGTTGCGGGGGGGGAGAATGAGCAGTTCTTC. The V call is TRBV5-1, the J call TRBJ2-1; 9 bases are shared with TRBD2. Germline V gene data show CDR1 as SGHRS and CDR2 as YFSETQ. V dropped 0 bases and J dropped 7; count of bases not matched to a gene: 5. CDR3 length equals 15 residues.

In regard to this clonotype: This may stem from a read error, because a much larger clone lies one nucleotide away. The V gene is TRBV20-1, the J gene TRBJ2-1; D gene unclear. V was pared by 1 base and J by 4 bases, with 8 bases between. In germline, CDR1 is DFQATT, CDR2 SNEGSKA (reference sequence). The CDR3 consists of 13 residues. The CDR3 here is CSARVAQYNEQFF. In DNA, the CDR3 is TGCAGTGCTAGAGTGGCTCAATACAATGAGCAGTTCTTC.

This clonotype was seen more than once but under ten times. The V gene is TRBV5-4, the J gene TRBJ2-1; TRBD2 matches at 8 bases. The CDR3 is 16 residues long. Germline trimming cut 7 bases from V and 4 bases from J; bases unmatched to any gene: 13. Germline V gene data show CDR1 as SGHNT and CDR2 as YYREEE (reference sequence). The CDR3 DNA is TGTGCCAGCTATAGCCGGGGACTAGGTTGGTACAATGAGCAGTTCTTC. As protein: CASYSRGLGWYNEQFF.

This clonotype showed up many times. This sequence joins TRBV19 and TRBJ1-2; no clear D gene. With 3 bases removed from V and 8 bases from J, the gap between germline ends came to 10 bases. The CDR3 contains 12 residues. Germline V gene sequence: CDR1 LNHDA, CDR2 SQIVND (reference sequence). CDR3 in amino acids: CASSIQRRGYTF. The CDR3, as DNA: TGTGCCAGTAGTATCCAGAGACGGGGCTACACCTTC.

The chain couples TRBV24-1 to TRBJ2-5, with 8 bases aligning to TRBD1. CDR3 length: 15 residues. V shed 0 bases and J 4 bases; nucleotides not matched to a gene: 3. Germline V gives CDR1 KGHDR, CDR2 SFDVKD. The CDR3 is CATSDLGQGGETQYF. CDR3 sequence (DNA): TGTGCCACCAGTGATTTGGGACAGGGAGGAGAGACCCAGTACTTC.